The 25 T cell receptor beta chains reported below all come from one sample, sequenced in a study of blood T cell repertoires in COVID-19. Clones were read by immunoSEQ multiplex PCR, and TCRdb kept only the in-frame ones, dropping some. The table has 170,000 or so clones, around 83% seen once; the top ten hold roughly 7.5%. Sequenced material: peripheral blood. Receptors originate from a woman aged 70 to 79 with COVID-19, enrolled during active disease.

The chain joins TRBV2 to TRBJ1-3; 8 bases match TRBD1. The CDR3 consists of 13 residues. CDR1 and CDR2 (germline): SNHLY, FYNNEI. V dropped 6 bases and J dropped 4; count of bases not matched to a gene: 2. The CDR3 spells CASRDRVGNTIYF. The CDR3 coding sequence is TGTGCCAGCAGGGACAGGGTCGGAAACACCATATATTTT.

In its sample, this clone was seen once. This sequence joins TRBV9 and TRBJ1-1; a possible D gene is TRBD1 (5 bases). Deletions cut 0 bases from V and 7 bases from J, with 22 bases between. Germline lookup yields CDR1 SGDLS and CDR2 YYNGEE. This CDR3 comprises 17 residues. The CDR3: CASSVDPRGRGVNEAFF. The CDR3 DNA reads TGTGCCAGCAGCGTAGACCCCCGGGGGAGGGGAGTGAATGAAGCTTTCTTT.

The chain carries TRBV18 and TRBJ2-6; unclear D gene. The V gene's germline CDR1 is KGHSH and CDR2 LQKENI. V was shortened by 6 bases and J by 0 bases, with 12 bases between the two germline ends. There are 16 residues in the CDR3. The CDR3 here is CASSSWSVSGANVLTF. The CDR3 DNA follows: TGTGCCAGCTCTTCCTGGTCGGTCTCTGGGGCCAACGTCCTGACTTTC.

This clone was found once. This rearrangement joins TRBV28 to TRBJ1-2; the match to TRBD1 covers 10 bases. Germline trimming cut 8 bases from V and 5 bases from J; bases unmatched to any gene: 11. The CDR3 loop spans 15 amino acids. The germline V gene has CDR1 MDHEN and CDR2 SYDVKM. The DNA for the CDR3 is TGTGCCAGCCGGACAGGGGGGACTGAGGGGTATGGCTACACCTTC. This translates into CASRTGGTEGYGYTF.

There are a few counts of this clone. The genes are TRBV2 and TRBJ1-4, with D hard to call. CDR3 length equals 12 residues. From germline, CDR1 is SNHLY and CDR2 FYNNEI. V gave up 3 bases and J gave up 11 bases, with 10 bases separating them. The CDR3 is CASSDRRLKLFF. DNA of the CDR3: TGTGCCAGCAGTGATCGCAGGCTGAAACTGTTTTTT.

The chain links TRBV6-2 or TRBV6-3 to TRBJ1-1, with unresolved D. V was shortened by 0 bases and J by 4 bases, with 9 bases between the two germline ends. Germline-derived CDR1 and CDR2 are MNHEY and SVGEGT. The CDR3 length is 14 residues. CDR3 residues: CASSYSIPGTEAFF. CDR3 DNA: TGTGCCAGCAGTTACTCGATCCCAGGCACTGAAGCTTTCTTT.

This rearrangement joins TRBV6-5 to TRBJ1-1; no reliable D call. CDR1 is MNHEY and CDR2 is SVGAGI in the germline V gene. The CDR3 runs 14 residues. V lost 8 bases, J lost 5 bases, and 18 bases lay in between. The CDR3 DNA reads TGTGCCAGCGTACTCGAGGGCTCGGTGACTGAAGCTTTCTTT. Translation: CASVLEGSVTEAFF.

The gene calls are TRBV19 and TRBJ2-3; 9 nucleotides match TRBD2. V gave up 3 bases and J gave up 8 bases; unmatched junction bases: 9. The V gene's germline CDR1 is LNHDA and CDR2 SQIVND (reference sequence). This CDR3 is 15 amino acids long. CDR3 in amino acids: CASSIPAGGLSTQYF. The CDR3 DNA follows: TGTGCCAGTAGTATTCCAGCGGGAGGTCTGAGTACGCAGTATTTT.

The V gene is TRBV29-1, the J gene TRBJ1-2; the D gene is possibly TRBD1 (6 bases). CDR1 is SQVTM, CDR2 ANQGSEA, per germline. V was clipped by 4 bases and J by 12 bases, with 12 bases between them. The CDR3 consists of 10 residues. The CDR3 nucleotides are TGCAGCGTTGCCCAGGACAGACACACCTTC. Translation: CSVAQDRHTF.

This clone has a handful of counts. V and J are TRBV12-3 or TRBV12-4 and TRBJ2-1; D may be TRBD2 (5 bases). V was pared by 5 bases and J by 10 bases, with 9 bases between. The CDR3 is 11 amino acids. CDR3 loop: CASSREREQFF. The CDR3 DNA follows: TGTGCCAGCAGTCGTGAGCGGGAGCAGTTCTTC.

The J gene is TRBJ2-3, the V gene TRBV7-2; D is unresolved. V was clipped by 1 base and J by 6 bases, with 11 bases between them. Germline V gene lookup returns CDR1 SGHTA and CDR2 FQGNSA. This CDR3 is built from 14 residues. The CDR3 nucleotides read TGTGCCAGCAGCTTAGGGCCTTGGCTGGATACGCAGTATTTT. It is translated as CASSLGPWLDTQYF. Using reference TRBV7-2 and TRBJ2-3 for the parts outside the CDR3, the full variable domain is GAGVSQSPSNKVTEKGKDVELRCDPISGHTALYWYRQSLGQGLEFLIYFQGNSAPDKSGLPSDRFSAERTGGSVSTLTIQRTQQEDSAVYLCASSLGPWLDTQYFGPGTRLTVL.

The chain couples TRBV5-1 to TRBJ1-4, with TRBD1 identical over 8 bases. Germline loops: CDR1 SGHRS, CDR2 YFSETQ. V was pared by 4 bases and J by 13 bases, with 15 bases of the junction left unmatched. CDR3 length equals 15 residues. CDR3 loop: CASSTGQGMSGRLFF. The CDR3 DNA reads TGCGCCAGCAGCACCGGACAGGGTATGAGCGGAAGACTGTTTTTT.

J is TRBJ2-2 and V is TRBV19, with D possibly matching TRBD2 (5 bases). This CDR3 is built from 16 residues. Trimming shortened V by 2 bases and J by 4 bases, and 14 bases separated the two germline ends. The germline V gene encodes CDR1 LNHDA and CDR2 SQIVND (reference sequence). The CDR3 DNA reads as TGTGCCAGTAGTATATCAGTGAGGGCGGGCACCGGGGAGCTGTTTTTT. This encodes CASSISVRAGTGELFF.

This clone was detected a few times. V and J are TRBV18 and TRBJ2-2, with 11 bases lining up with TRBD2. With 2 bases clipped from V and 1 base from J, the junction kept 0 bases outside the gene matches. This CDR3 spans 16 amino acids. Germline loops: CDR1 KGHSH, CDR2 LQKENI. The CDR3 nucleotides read TGTGCCAGCTCACCAGGGACTAGCGGGAACACCGGGGAGCTGTTTTTT. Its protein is CASSPGTSGNTGELFF.

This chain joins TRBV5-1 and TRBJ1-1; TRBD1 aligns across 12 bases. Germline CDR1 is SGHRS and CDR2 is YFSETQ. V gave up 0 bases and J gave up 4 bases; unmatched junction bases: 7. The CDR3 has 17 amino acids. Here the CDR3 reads CASSLDGTGGVSTEAFF. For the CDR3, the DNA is TGCGCCAGCAGCTTGGATGGGACAGGGGGCGTTAGCACTGAAGCTTTCTTT.

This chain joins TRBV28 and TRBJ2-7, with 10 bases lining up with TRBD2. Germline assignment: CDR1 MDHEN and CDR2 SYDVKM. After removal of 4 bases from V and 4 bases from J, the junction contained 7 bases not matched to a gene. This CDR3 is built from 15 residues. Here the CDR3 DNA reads TGTGCCAGCAGTTCGTGGACTAGCGGAACGTACGAGCAGTACTTC. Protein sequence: CASSSWTSGTYEQYF.

CDR3 sequence: CAWSGNLRTEAFF. DNA for the CDR3: TGTGCCTGGAGTGGAAACCTGAGGACTGAAGCTTTCTTT. The chain employs TRBV30 and TRBJ1-1, with no clear D. V was shortened by 1 base and J by 5 bases, with 11 bases between the two germline ends. There are 13 residues in the CDR3. Looked up from germline, CDR1 is GTSNPN and CDR2 is SVGIG (reference sequence).

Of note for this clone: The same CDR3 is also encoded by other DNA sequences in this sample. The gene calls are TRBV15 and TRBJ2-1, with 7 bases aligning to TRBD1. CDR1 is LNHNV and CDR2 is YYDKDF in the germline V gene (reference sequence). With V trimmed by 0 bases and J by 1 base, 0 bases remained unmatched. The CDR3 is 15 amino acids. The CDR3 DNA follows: TGTGCCACCAGCAGAGACAGGGGGTCCTACAATGAGCAGTTCTTC. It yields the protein CATSRDRGSYNEQFF.

In nucleotides, the CDR3 is TGTGCCAGCAGCTTGGCCGGACTAGCGAGAGATACGCAGTATTTT. Translation gives CASSLAGLARDTQYF. The V gene is TRBV5-4, the J gene TRBJ2-3; 9 bases are shared with TRBD2. The CDR3 covers 15 residues. V gave up 0 bases and J gave up 5 bases; unmatched junction bases: 4. Germline values: CDR1 SGHNT, CDR2 YYREEE (reference sequence).

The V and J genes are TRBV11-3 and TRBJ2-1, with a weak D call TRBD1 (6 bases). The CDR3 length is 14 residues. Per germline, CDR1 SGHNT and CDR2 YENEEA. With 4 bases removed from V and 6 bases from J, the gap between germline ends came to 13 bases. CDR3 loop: CASSSNRVSNEQFF. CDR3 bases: TGTGCCAGCAGCTCTAACAGGGTGTCCAATGAGCAGTTCTTC.

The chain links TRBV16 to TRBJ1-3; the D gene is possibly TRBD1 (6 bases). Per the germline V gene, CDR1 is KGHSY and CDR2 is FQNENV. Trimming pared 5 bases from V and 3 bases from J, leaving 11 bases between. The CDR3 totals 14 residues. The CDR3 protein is CASSKTDSGNTIYF. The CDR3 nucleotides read TGTGCCAGCAGCAAGACGGACAGTGGAAACACCATATATTTT.

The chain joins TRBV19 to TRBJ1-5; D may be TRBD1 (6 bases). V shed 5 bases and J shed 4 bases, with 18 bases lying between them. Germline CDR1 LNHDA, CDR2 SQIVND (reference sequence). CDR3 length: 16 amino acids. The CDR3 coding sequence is TGTGCCAGTAGTCTCTATACCGGGACACCAAATCAGCCCCAGCATTTT. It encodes CASSLYTGTPNQPQHF.

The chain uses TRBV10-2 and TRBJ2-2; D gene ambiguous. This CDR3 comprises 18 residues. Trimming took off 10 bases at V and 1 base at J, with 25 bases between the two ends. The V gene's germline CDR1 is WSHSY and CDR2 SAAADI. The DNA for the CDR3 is TGCGCCATCTCCCCCCCCGTATCGACTCCTTTGAACACCGGGGAGCTGTTTTTT. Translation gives CAISPPVSTPLNTGELFF.

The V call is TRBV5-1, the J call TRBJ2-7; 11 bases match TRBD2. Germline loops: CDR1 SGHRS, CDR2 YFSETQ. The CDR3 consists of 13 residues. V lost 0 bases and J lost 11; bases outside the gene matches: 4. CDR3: CASSLETSGRKYF. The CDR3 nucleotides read TGCGCCAGCAGCTTGGAAACTAGCGGGAGAAAGTACTTC.

CDR3 residues: CASSPMVRGTGELFF. In DNA, the CDR3 is TGTGCCAGCTCACCAATGGTCCGGGGAACCGGGGAGCTGTTTTTT. V is TRBV18 and J is TRBJ2-2, with D possibly TRBD2 on 5 matching bases. The germline CDR1 and CDR2 sequences are KGHSH and LQKENI. The V end was cut by 2 bases, the J end by 5 bases, with 12 bases between. This CDR3 contains 15 residues.